One T cell receptor beta chain is described in this entry. This clonotype was picked up many times. Its antigen is unknown. No much larger clone is present one base from it, and per-base qualities are unavailable. The sample is drawn from a study of response to subunit inactivated influenza vaccine (dated by TCRdb to the late 2010s). Turning to the overall study: The study used deep quantitative T cell receptor repertoire profiling to track responses to a trivalent subunit inactivated influenza vaccine. General study outcomes and caveats: The authors proposed that each seasonal influenza vaccination may bring in only a limited number of new T cells.

Receptor amplification or capture employed RT-PCR. These reads were obtained on an Illumina HiSeq 2500. In-frame beta chains were kept once TCRdb had trimmed the public reads at Q25 with fastp and called clones with MiXCR. Rows with a matching CDR3 protein are joined into one entry that keeps the most common DNA and genes. The sample table shows 550,000 to 600,000 distinct CDR3 sequences, and approximately 10% are seen once. In total, the top ten clones hold roughly 10% of the sample. The TCR was taken from a man in his forties or fifties who received an inactivated influenza vaccine. Donor details come from another sample of the same person, matched by shared clones. The sequencing used PBMCs from blood, collected on the day of vaccination.

The CDR3 region reads CASSYYGADYEQYF. The sequenced DNA: TGTGCCAGCAGTTACTACGGGGCGGACTACGAGCAGTACTTC. Recombination connected TRBV6-5 to TRBJ2-7, with the D gene tentatively TRBD1 or TRBD2, based on 5 matching bases in each. The CDR3, from cysteine to phenylalanine, totals 14 residues. Of all the DNA, just the CDR3 is kept, 42 bases in frame from base 1. The germline V gene sets CDR1 to MNHEY and CDR2 to SVGAGI. The junction carries 10 bases between V and J, which are trimmed by 1 base and 3 bases respectively.